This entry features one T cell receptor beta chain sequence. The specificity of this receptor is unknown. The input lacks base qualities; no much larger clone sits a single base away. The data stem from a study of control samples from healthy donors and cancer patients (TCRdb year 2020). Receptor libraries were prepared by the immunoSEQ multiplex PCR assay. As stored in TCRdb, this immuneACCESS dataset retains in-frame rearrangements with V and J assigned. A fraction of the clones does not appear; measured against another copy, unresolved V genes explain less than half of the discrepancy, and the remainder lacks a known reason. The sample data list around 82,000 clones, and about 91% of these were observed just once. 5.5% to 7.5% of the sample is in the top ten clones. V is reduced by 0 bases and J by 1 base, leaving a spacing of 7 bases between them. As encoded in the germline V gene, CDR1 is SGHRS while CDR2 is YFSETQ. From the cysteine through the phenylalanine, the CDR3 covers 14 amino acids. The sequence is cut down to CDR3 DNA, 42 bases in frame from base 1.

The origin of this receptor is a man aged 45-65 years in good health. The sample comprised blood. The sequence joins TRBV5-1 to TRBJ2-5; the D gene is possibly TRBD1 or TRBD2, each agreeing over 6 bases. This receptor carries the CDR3 CASSLGGAQETQYF. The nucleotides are TGCGCCAGCAGCTTGGGGGGGGCCCAAGAGACCCAGTACTTC. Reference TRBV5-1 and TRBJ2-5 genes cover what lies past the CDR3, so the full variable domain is KAGVTQTPRYLIKTRGQQVTLSCSPISGHRSVSWYQQTPGQGLQFLFEYFSETQRNKGNFPGRFSGRQFSNSRSEMNVSTLELGDSALYLCASSLGGAQETQYFGPGTRLLVL.